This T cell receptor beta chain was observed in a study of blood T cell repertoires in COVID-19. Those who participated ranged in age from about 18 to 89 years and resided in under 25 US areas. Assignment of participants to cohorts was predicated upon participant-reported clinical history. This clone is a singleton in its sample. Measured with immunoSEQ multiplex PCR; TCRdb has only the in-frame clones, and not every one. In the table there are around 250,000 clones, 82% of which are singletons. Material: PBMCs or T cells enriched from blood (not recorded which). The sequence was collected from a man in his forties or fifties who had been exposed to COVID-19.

In DNA, the CDR3 is TGTGCCAGCAGGTGGGGGGAGGGCCCGTTGGCGCAGTATTTT. Protein product: CASRWGEGPLAQYF. This rearrangement joins TRBV6-6 to TRBJ2-3, with TRBD2 matching over 7 bases. Losses at the gene ends were 6 bases for V and 10 bases for J; bases not matched to a gene: 13. The CDR3 sequence is 14 residues long. CDR1 and CDR2 (germline): MNHNY, SVGAGI (reference sequence).